A selection of T cell receptor beta chains follows, all from one sample in a study of shared clonotypes between healthy human individuals. TCRdb's table, derived via immunoSEQ multiplex PCR, lists solely in-frame clones and lacks some. This sample has some 2 million clones, with roughly 95% found just once. The sequenced sample was naive CD8+ T cells sorted from blood. These receptors were taken from a man aged 18 to 30 in good health. Each CDR3 is given with its conserved first and last residue. D genes are given only for firm matches. Clone size is given for some rows only: seen once, a few or many times, or a class if the clone is expanded.

D: TRBD2; J: TRBJ2-5; size: once; V: TRBV4-1; CDR3: CASSQDTLAGQETQYF
D: TRBD1; J: TRBJ2-3; size: .; V: TRBV29-1; CDR3: CSVRDRDTDTQYF
D: .; J: TRBJ2-7; size: .; V: TRBV27; CDR3: CASSFSAGPLPMEQYF
D: .; J: TRBJ2-3; size: .; V: TRBV7-9; CDR3: CASSFGSDTQYF
D: .; J: TRBJ1-2; size: .; V: TRBV29-1; CDR3: CSVEAPITF
D: .; J: TRBJ2-3; size: .; V: TRBV28; CDR3: CASSLNRRTDTQYF
D: .; J: TRBJ1-6; size: .; V: TRBV7-9; CDR3: CASSLPRVNSPLHF
D: .; J: TRBJ2-7; size: .; V: TRBV7-2; CDR3: CASSLGLGPAYEQYF
D: .; J: TRBJ2-1; size: .; V: TRBV4-1; CDR3: CASSQEGRFNEQFF
D: .; J: TRBJ2-7; size: .; V: TRBV9; CDR3: CASSVDWGDEQYF
D: .; J: TRBJ1-3; size: .; V: TRBV13; CDR3: CASSSGTAVGGNTIYF
D: .; J: TRBJ2-7; size: .; V: TRBV6-1; CDR3: CASSEAGEDEQYF
D: .; J: TRBJ2-7; size: .; V: TRBV2; CDR3: CASSEGGLAYEQYF
D: TRBD2; J: TRBJ2-7; size: .; V: TRBV9; CDR3: CASSPGTSGRYEQYF
D: .; J: TRBJ2-1; size: once; V: TRBV10-1; CDR3: CASSAALMSSYNEQFF
D: .; J: TRBJ2-2; size: .; V: TRBV28; CDR3: CASSMGHRIPNTGELFF
D: TRBD1; J: TRBJ2-5; size: .; V: TRBV6-1; CDR3: CASSERGRLETQYF
D: .; J: TRBJ2-7; size: once; V: TRBV27; CDR3: CASSPDYYEQYF
D: .; J: TRBJ1-3; size: once; V: TRBV19; CDR3: CASSEGPNSGNTIYF
D: .; J: TRBJ2-7; size: .; V: TRBV5-6; CDR3: CASSLGGMEQYF
D: .; J: TRBJ2-1; size: once; V: TRBV7-9; CDR3: CASSLASGDYNEQFF
D: .; J: TRBJ2-7; size: .; V: TRBV11-3; CDR3: CASSLAASAEQYF
D: .; J: TRBJ2-7; size: .; V: TRBV9; CDR3: CASSVADVGEQYF
D: .; J: TRBJ2-5; size: .; V: TRBV9; CDR3: CASSVNQETQYF
D: TRBD2; J: TRBJ2-3; size: .; V: TRBV5-4; CDR3: CASGPRAGGITDTQYF
D: TRBD2; J: TRBJ2-7; size: .; V: TRBV7-2; CDR3: CASSPSGLAGNYEQYF
D: TRBD1; J: TRBJ2-7; size: .; V: TRBV15; CDR3: CATSSTGTGNYEQYF
D: TRBD1; J: TRBJ2-7; size: .; V: TRBV5-1; CDR3: CASSFRGQDAYEQYF
D: .; J: TRBJ2-7; size: .; V: TRBV7-6; CDR3: CASSLGLSYEQYF
D: .; J: TRBJ2-7; size: .; V: TRBV28; CDR3: CASSLGATYEQYF
D: TRBD2; J: TRBJ2-5; size: .; V: TRBV25-1; CDR3: CASSPGGTNQETQYF
D: .; J: TRBJ2-7; size: .; V: TRBV11-2; CDR3: CASSPTPDSPYEQYF
D: .; J: TRBJ2-7; size: .; V: TRBV4-1; CDR3: CASSQDSFSYEQYF
D: .; J: TRBJ2-3; size: .; V: TRBV6-5; CDR3: CASSEGGDTQYF
D: TRBD1; J: TRBJ2-4; size: .; V: TRBV11-2; CDR3: CASSLDLWTRTGGENIQYF
D: .; J: TRBJ1-5; size: once; V: TRBV19; CDR3: CASSGGLNNQPQHF
D: .; J: TRBJ2-7; size: once; V: TRBV19; CDR3: CASSISRTANYEQYF
D: .; J: TRBJ1-4; size: .; V: TRBV9; CDR3: CASSVGQETTNEKLFF
D: .; J: TRBJ2-1; size: once; V: TRBV27; CDR3: CASGTGSYNEQFF
D: TRBD2; J: TRBJ2-1; size: once; V: TRBV4-2; CDR3: CASSLGTRDEQFF
D: .; J: TRBJ2-7; size: .; V: TRBV13; CDR3: CASSGPGFKRGKDEQYF
D: TRBD2; J: TRBJ2-3; size: .; V: TRBV27; CDR3: CASSVLAGGSGTDTQYF
D: .; J: TRBJ2-5; size: .; V: TRBV9; CDR3: CASSGESFLETQYF